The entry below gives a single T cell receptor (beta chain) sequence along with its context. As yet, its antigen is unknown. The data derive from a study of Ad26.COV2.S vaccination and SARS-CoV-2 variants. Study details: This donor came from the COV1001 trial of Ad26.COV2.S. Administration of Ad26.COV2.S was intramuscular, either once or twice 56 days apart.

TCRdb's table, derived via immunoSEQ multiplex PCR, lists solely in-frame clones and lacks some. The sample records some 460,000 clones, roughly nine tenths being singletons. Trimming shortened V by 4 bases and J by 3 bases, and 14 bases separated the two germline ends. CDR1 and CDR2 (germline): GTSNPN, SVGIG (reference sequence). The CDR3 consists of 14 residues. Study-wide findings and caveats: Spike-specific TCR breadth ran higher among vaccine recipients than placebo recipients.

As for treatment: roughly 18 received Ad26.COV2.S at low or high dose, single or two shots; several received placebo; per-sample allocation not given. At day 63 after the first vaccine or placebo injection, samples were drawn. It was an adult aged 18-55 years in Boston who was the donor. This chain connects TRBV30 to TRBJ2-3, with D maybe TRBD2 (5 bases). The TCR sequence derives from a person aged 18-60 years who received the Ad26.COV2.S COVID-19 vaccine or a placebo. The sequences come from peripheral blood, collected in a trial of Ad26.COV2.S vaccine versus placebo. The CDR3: CAWKLRRQTDTQYF. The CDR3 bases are TGTGCCTGGAAACTTAGGAGGCAAACAGATACGCAGTATTTT.